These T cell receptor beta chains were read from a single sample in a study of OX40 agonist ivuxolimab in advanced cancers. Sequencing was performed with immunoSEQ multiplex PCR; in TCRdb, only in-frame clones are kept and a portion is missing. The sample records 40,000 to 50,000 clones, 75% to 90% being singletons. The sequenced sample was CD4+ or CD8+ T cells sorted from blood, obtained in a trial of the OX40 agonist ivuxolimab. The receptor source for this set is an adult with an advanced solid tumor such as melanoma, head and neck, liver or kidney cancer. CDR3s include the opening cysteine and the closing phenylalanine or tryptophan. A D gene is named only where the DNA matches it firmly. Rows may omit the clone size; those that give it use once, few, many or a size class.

CDR3: CASSWTGSREQYF
DNA: TGTGCCAGCAGCTGGACAGGTTCCCGCGAGCAGTACTTC
D: TRBD1
V: TRBV5-4
length: 13
J: TRBJ2-7
size: -

CDR3: CASSSDPGDTQYF
DNA: TGTGCCAGCAGTTCTGATCCTGGTGATACGCAGTATTTT
D: -
V: TRBV7-6
length: 13
J: TRBJ2-3
size: -

CDR3: CASHWRGGGNQPQHF
DNA: TGTGCCAGCCACTGGCGGGGTGGGGGCAATCAGCCCCAGCATTTT
D: -
V: TRBV19
length: 15
J: TRBJ1-5
size: -

CDR3: CASSEDRTGGRRSYEQYF
DNA: TGTGCCAGCTCGGAAGATCGGACTGGGGGCAGGCGCTCCTACGAGCAGTACTTC
D: -
V: TRBV18
length: 18
J: TRBJ2-7
size: -

CDR3: CASSFGQGARYGYTF
DNA: TGCGCCAGCAGCTTCGGACAGGGGGCTAGGTATGGCTACACCTTC
D: TRBD1
V: TRBV5-1
length: 15
J: TRBJ1-2
size: -

CDR3: CASSQETGLNYGYTF
DNA: TGCGCCAGCAGCCAAGAAACAGGACTGAACTATGGCTACACCTTC
D: -
V: TRBV4-3
length: 15
J: TRBJ1-2
size: few

CDR3: CASSSLSGGGTEAFF
DNA: TGCGCCAGCAGCTCTCTCTCCGGGGGTGGCACTGAAGCTTTCTTT
D: -
V: TRBV4-3
length: 15
J: TRBJ1-1
size: -

CDR3: CASTHSGRGVDEQFF
DNA: TGTGCCAGCACCCACAGCGGGAGAGGTGTCGATGAGCAGTTCTTC
D: TRBD2
V: TRBV7-8
length: 15
J: TRBJ2-1
size: -

CDR3: CASSLDLTRVYNEQFF
DNA: TGCGCCAGCAGCTTGGATTTGACTAGAGTATACAATGAGCAGTTCTTC
D: -
V: TRBV5-1
length: 16
J: TRBJ2-1
size: -

CDR3: CASSEPGHFYSPLHF
DNA: TGTGCCAGCAGCGAGCCGGGACATTTTTATTCACCCCTCCACTTT
D: -
V: TRBV7-2
length: 15
J: TRBJ1-6
size: few

CDR3: CASSIPTSDYEQYF
DNA: TGTGCCAGCAGTATACCGACTAGCGACTACGAGCAGTACTTC
D: TRBD2
V: TRBV28
length: 14
J: TRBJ2-7
size: -

CDR3: CASSSFRSGENEQFF
DNA: TGTGCCAGCAGCTCCTTCCGGAGCGGTGAAAATGAGCAGTTCTTC
D: -
V: TRBV7-9
length: 15
J: TRBJ2-1
size: -

CDR3: CASTLSANTEAFF
DNA: TGTGCCAGCACCCTATCGGCGAACACTGAAGCTTTCTTT
D: -
V: TRBV28
length: 13
J: TRBJ1-1
size: -

CDR3: CASRPTGDTQYF
DNA: TGTGCCAGCAGACCCACGGGGGATACGCAGTATTTT
D: -
V: TRBV27
length: 12
J: TRBJ2-3
size: once

CDR3: CARSLVFRLGAYEQYF
DNA: TGTGCCAGAAGCTTAGTTTTTAGGCTAGGGGCTTACGAGCAGTACTTC
D: -
V: TRBV7-5
length: 16
J: TRBJ2-7
size: once

CDR3: CASSGQGRTDTQYF
DNA: TGTGCCAGCAGTGGACAGGGACGGACAGATACGCAGTATTTT
D: TRBD1
V: TRBV27
length: 14
J: TRBJ2-3
size: few

CDR3: CASSHTSGIYEQYF
DNA: TGTGCCAGCAGCCACACTAGCGGGATATACGAGCAGTACTTC
D: TRBD2
V: TRBV5-5
length: 14
J: TRBJ2-7
size: -

CDR3: CASSVVGSSYNEQFF
DNA: TGTGCCAGCAGCGTAGTGGGTAGCTCCTACAATGAGCAGTTCTTC
D: -
V: TRBV9
length: 15
J: TRBJ2-1
size: few

CDR3: CASSWREGRSYNEQFF
DNA: TGCGCCAGCAGCTGGCGGGAAGGGCGTTCCTACAATGAGCAGTTCTTC
D: -
V: TRBV5-1
length: 16
J: TRBJ2-1
size: -

CDR3: CASSGGLGGAGELFF
DNA: TGTGCCAGCAGTGGAGGACTAGGGGGGGCCGGGGAGCTGTTTTTT
D: -
V: TRBV6-1
length: 15
J: TRBJ2-2
size: few

CDR3: CASSLGVPEQYF
DNA: TGTGCCAGCAGCTTAGGTGTCCCCGAGCAGTACTTC
D: -
V: TRBV7-8
length: 12
J: TRBJ2-7
size: -

CDR3: CASKTGSSGANVLTF
DNA: TGTGCCAGTAAGACGGGCAGCTCTGGGGCCAACGTCCTGACTTTC
D: -
V: TRBV19
length: 15
J: TRBJ2-6
size: -

CDR3: CASSETSGSSYNEQFF
DNA: TGTGCCAGCAGTGAGACTAGCGGGAGCTCCTACAATGAGCAGTTCTTC
D: TRBD2
V: TRBV2
length: 16
J: TRBJ2-1
size: -

CDR3: CASSLADPTGHGELFF
DNA: TGTGCCAGCAGCTTAGCGGACCCGACGGGACACGGGGAGCTGTTTTTT
D: -
V: TRBV7-8
length: 16
J: TRBJ2-2
size: -

CDR3: CASSFWFTDTQYF
DNA: TGTGCCAGCAGTTTCTGGTTTACAGATACGCAGTATTTT
D: -
V: TRBV27
length: 13
J: TRBJ2-3
size: -

CDR3: CASSPGRGGTYEQYF
DNA: TGTGCCAGTAGCCCGGGGAGGGGGGGCACCTACGAGCAGTACTTC
D: -
V: TRBV19
length: 15
J: TRBJ2-7
size: -

CDR3: CASSSARGAYEQYF
DNA: TGTGCCAGTAGTTCGGCTAGAGGGGCCTACGAGCAGTACTTC
D: -
V: TRBV19
length: 14
J: TRBJ2-7
size: -

CDR3: CASSFPRGGGGYEQYF
DNA: TGTGCCAGCAGCTTCCCTCGTGGGGGGGGCGGGTACGAGCAGTACTTC
D: -
V: TRBV7-2
length: 16
J: TRBJ2-7
size: -

CDR3: CASSLAWPGGASGNTIYF
DNA: TGTGCCAGCAGCTTAGCTTGGCCAGGGGGCGCGTCTGGAAACACCATATATTTT
D: TRBD1
V: TRBV7-9
length: 18
J: TRBJ1-3
size: -

CDR3: CASSGTKNQPQHF
DNA: TGTGCCAGCAGTGGGACAAAGAATCAGCCCCAGCATTTT
D: -
V: TRBV2
length: 13
J: TRBJ1-5
size: -

CDR3: CASSLTGRPYEQYF
DNA: TGTGCCAGCAGTTTAACAGGACGGCCCTACGAGCAGTACTTC
D: -
V: TRBV27
length: 14
J: TRBJ2-7
size: once

CDR3: CASASLSANEKLFF
DNA: TGTGCCAGCGCATCCTTGTCGGCTAATGAAAAACTGTTTTTT
D: -
V: TRBV7-9
length: 14
J: TRBJ1-4
size: -

CDR3: CANRRGDTIYF
DNA: TGTGCCAACCGTCGGGGGGACACCATATATTTT
D: -
V: TRBV10-3
length: 11
J: TRBJ1-3
size: -

CDR3: CASSESRGWTTEAFF
DNA: TGCGCCAGCAGTGAGTCTAGGGGTTGGACCACTGAAGCTTTCTTT
D: -
V: TRBV10-2
length: 15
J: TRBJ1-1
size: -

CDR3: CSVELAGGRSADTQYF
DNA: TGCAGCGTTGAACTAGCGGGAGGAAGGAGTGCAGATACGCAGTATTTT
D: TRBD2
V: TRBV29-1
length: 16
J: TRBJ2-3
size: -

CDR3: CASSQDRAAGGLHTGELFF
DNA: TGTGCCAGCAGCCAAGATAGGGCAGCGGGAGGGCTACACACCGGGGAGCTGTTTTTT
D: TRBD2
V: TRBV4-2
length: 19
J: TRBJ2-2
size: -

CDR3: CASKWRETYEQYF
DNA: TGTGCCAGCAAGTGGCGGGAGACTTACGAGCAGTACTTC
D: TRBD2
V: TRBV28
length: 13
J: TRBJ2-7
size: -

CDR3: CASSPTPTGLNTEAFF
DNA: TGTGCCAGCAGTCCTACACCGACAGGGCTGAACACTGAAGCTTTCTTT
D: TRBD1
V: TRBV27
length: 16
J: TRBJ1-1
size: -

CDR3: CASSVSWGAQDEQYF
DNA: TGTGCCAGCAGCGTATCGTGGGGGGCGCAAGACGAGCAGTACTTC
D: -
V: TRBV9
length: 15
J: TRBJ2-7
size: few

CDR3: CASRRNTEAFF
DNA: TGTGCCAGCAGACGGAACACTGAAGCTTTCTTT
D: -
V: TRBV27
length: 11
J: TRBJ1-1
size: few

CDR3: CASRGQGAQSGANVLTF
DNA: TGTGCCAGCAGGGGACAGGGGGCGCAGTCTGGGGCCAACGTCCTGACTTTC
D: TRBD1
V: TRBV9
length: 17
J: TRBJ2-6
size: -

CDR3: CASSRQGGNNEQFF
DNA: TGTGCCAGCAGTCGACAGGGGGGAAACAATGAGCAGTTCTTC
D: TRBD1
V: TRBV6-5
length: 14
J: TRBJ2-1
size: -

CDR3: CARGGDTGELFF
DNA: TGTGCCAGAGGCGGCGATACCGGGGAGCTGTTTTTT
D: -
V: TRBV7-9
length: 12
J: TRBJ2-2
size: -

CDR3: CASSPRLPLTARPTEAFF
DNA: TGTGCCAGCAGTCCGAGACTGCCCCTCACTGCCCGACCCACTGAAGCTTTCTTT
D: -
V: TRBV28
length: 18
J: TRBJ1-1
size: -

CDR3: CASSWGDYSYEQYF
DNA: TGCGCCAGCAGCTGGGGGGACTACTCCTACGAGCAGTACTTC
D: TRBD2
V: TRBV5-1
length: 14
J: TRBJ2-7
size: -